This TCR beta chain was recovered during a study of T-cell memory formation after mild COVID-19. Looked up from germline, CDR1 is DFQATT and CDR2 is SNEGSKA (reference sequence). Trimming stripped 1 base from V and 4 bases from J, with 10 bases between. This CDR3 region has 14 residues. With constant-segment primers, 5'RACE yielded cDNA libraries of TCR alpha and TCR beta that carried sample barcodes and UMIs. MiXCR, run by TCRdb on the 5' RACE reads, gives a single entry per CDR3 protein. The sample consists of more than 150,000 distinct CDR3 sequences, about 18% of them appearing once. This sequence joins TRBV20-1 and TRBJ2-2, with D perhaps matching TRBD2 (6 bases). Sequencing was performed on PBMCs or a T cell subset sorted from them (not recorded which). The clonotype originates from a man aged 18-30 years who had mild COVID-19 (a few samples of this study predate the infection). Cell type and time point are not known. CDR3 in DNA: TGCAGTGCTAGAGTAGCGGCCTTCACCGGGGAGCTGTTTTTT. Its translation: CSARVAAFTGELFF.